The clone carrying this T cell receptor (beta chain) has just one count. This record comes from a study of technical replicates of blood from a handful of donors. Clones were read by immunoSEQ multiplex PCR, and TCRdb kept only the in-frame ones, dropping some. In the table there are about 66,000 clones, 95% to 97% of which are singletons. Specimen: T cells isolated from PBMCs. The sequence derives from a human donor in good health.

The CDR3 loop reads CASSVGGGFAGTEAFF. In DNA, the CDR3 is TGTGCCAGCAGCGTAGGAGGGGGATTTGCAGGTACTGAAGCTTTCTTT. The chain recombines TRBV9 with TRBJ1-1; a possible D gene is TRBD1 (6 bases). Germline CDR1 and CDR2: SGDLS and YYNGEE. The CDR3 runs 16 residues. V lost 0 bases and J lost 5, with 17 bases in between.